The T cell receptor beta chain described here comes from a study of T cells in Graves' hyperthyroidism and ophthalmopathy. Study at large: Any treatment followed the collection of peripheral blood at initial diagnosis.

TCR beta CDR3 regions were amplified from RNA transcripts. A first-round RT-PCR of the TCR CDR3 used the HTBI primer set. TCRdb reanalysed the multiplex PCR reads using MiXCR and keeps one entry per CDR3 protein. The table shows around 250,000 distinct CDR3 sequences, with 13% to 15% occurring only once. The hyperthyroidism patients had all been newly diagnosed, and their disease duration was under 2 months. Their ages ranged from 18 to 65 years. Diagnoses were established using clinical symptoms, serum thyroxine and TRAb, thyroid ultrasound and orbital computed tomography. It was approximately 9.4 ml of fresh peripheral blood that supplied the PBMCs. From germline, CDR1 is LNHDA and CDR2 SQIVND (reference sequence). CDR3 length: 15 residues. The V and J ends lost 5 bases and 5 bases, in that order; junction bases with no gene match: 8.

The V gene is TRBV19, the J gene TRBJ1-4; TRBD1 agrees at 7 bases. The TCR originated in a woman between 40 and 50 years old with Graves' hyperthyroidism that later progressed to Graves' ophthalmopathy. Sequenced input: blood. CDR3 coding DNA: TGTGCCAGTAGTTCCCGACAGGGAAGCAATGAAAAACTGTTTTTT. The encoded protein is CASSSRQGSNEKLFF.